The following is a TCR beta chain sequence with its context. What it binds is not known. The data belong to a study of cytomegalovirus exposure and HLA in healthy donors. The CDR3 loop spans 15 amino acids. Trimming removed 0 bases from V and 1 base from J, with 11 bases in between. Germline CDR1 reads SGHRS; CDR2 reads YFSETQ. Whole-study results and caveats: Productive status was seen about 90% or about 30% of the time for most TCR beta V segments in an earlier analysis. Presence/absence analysis assumed near-uniform sequencing depth across donors.

Amplification used 60 Vbeta primers and 13 Jbeta primers. Only in-frame clones appear in the TCRdb table, and some are missing; sequencing was by immunoSEQ multiplex PCR. The sample shows 150,000 to 200,000 clones, over 80% of them seen only once. The rearrangement joins TRBV5-1 to TRBJ2-7, with D perhaps matching TRBD1 (5 bases). Sequences were obtained from PBMCs. The clonotype comes from a man aged 45 to 65 in good health and CMV-seropositive. The CDR3 here is CASSLGPDSSYEQYF. The DNA of the CDR3 is TGCGCCAGCAGCTTGGGGCCCGACAGTTCCTACGAGCAGTACTTC.